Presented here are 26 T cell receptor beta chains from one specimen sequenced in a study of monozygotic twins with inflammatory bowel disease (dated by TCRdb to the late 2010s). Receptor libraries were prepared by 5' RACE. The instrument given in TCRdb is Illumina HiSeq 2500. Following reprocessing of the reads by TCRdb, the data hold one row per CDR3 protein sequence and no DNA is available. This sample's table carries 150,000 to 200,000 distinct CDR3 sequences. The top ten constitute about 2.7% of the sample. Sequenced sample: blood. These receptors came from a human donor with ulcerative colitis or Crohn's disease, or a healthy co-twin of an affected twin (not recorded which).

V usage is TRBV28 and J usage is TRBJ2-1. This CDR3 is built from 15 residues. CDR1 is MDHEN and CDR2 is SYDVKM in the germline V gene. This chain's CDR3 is CASSLDRELSNEQFF.

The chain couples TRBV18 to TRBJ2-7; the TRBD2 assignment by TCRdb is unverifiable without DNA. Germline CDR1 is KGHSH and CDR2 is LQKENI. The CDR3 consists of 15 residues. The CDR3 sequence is CASSPPAGVNGEQYF.

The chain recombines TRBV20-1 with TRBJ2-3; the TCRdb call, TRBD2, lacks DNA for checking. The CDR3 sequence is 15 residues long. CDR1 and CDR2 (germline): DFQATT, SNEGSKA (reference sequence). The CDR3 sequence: CSASPSGLNRDTQYF.

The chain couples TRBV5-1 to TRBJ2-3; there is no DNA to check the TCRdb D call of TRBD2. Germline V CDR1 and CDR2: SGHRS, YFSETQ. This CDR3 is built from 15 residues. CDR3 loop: CASSFRTSDTDTQYF.

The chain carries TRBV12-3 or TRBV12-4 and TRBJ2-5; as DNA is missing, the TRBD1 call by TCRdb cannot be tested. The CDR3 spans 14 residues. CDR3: CASTPRDNQETQYF.

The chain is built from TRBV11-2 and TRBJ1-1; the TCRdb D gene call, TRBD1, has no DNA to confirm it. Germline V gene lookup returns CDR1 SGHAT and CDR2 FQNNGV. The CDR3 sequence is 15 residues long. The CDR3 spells CASRQDRSMNTEAFF.

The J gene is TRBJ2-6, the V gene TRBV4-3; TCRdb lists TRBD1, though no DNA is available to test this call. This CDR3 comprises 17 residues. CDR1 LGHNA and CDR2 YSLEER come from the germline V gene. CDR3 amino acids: CASSQGTGYAGANVLTF.

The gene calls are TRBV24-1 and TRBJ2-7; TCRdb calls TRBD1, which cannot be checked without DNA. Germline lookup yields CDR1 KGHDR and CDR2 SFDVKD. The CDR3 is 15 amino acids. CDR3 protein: CATSDTSTGSYEQYF.

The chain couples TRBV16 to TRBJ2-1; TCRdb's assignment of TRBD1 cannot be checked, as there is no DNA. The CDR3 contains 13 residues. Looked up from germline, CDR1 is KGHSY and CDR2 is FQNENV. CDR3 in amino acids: CASSPNDPGALLF.

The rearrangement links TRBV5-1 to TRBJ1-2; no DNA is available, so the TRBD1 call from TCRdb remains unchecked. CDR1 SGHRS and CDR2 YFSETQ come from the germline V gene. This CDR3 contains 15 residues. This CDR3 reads CASSLALGQDYGYTF.

CDR3 sequence: CSARARGLTGELFF. The rearrangement uses TRBV20-1 and TRBJ2-2; TCRdb selects TRBD1, and the lack of DNA leaves this call unchecked. Looked up from germline, CDR1 is DFQATT and CDR2 is SNEGSKA (reference sequence). The CDR3 sequence is 14 residues long.

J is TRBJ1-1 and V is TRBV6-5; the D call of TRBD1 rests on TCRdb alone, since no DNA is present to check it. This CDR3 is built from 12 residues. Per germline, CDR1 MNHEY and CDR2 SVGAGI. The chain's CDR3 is CASSTFGGEAFF.

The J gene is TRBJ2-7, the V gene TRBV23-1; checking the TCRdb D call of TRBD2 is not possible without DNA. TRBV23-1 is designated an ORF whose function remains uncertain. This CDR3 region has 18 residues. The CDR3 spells CASSQLLAGGLTSYEQYF.

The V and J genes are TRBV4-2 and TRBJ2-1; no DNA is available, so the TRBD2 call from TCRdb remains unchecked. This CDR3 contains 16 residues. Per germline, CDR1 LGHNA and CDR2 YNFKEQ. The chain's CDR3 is CASSQVALAVYNEQFF.

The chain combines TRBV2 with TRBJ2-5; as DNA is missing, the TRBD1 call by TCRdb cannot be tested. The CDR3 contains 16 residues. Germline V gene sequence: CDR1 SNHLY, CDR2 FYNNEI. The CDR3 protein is CASIQGLAPSQETQYF.

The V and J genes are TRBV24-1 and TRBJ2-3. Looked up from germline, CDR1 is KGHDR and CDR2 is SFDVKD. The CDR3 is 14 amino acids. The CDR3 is CATSDLDSTDTQYF.

CDR3 sequence: CAISGPGSYEQYF. The chain couples TRBV10-3 to TRBJ2-7. The V gene's germline CDR1 is ENHRY and CDR2 SYGVKD. CDR3 length: 13 amino acids.

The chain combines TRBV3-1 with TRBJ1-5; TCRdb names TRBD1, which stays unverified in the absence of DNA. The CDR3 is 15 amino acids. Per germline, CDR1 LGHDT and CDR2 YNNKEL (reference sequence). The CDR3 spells CASSHRGVGNQPQHF. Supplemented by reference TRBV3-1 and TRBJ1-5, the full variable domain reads DTAVSQTPKYLVTQMGNDKSIKCEQNLGHDTMYWYKQDSKKFLKIMFSYNNKELIINETVPNRFSPKSPDKAHLNLHINSLELGDSAVYFCASSHRGVGNQPQHFGDGTRLSIL.

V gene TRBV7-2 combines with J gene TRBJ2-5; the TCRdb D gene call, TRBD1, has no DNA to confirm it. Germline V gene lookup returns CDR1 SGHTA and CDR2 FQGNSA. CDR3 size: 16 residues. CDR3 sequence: CASSLGYRDRRETQYF. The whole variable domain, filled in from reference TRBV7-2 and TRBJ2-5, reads GAGVSQSPSNKVTEKGKDVELRCDPISGHTALYWYRQSLGQGLEFLIYFQGNSAPDKSGLPSDRFSAERTGGSVSTLTIQRTQQEDSAVYLCASSLGYRDRRETQYFGPGTRLLVL.

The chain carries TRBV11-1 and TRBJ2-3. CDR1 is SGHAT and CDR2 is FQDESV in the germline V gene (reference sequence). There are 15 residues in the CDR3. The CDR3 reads CASSLAWINTDTQYF.

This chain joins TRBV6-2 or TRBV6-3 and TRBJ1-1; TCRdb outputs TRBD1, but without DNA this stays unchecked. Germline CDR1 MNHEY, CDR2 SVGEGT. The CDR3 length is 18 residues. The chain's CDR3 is CASSYDSDRGPANTEAFF.

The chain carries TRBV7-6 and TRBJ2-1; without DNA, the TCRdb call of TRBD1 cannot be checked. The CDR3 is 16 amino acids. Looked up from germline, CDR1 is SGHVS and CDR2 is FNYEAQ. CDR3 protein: CASSLSGTGAYNEQFF.

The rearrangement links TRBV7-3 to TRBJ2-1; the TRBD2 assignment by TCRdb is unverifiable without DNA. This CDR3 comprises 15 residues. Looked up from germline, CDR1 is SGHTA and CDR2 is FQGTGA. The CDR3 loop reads CASSLRAGGPGEQFF.

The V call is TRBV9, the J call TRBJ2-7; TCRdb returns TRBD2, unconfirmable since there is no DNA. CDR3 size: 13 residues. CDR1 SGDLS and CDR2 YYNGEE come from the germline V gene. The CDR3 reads CASSATPPYEQYF.

This CDR3 is CASSEEEGGSEQYF. The rearrangement joins TRBV2 to TRBJ2-7; TCRdb proposes TRBD1, but this gene call is untestable without DNA. Germline-derived CDR1 and CDR2 are SNHLY and FYNNEI. CDR3 length: 14 residues. The full variable domain, rest sourced from reference TRBV2 and TRBJ2-7, is EPEVTQTPSHQVTQMGQEVILRCVPISNHLYFYWYRQILGQKVEFLVSFYNNEISEKSEIFDDQFSVERPDGSNFTLKIRSTKLEDSAMYFCASSEEEGGSEQYFGPGTRLTVT.

The CDR3 protein is CASSQEGGRGKQYF. The genes are TRBV4-3 and TRBJ2-4; the TCRdb D gene call, TRBD1, has no DNA to confirm it. From germline, CDR1 is LGHNA and CDR2 YSLEER. CDR3 length equals 14 residues.